The 8 T cell receptor beta chains below come from one sample, sequenced in a study of blood T cell repertoires in COVID-19. Libraries were prepared by immunoSEQ multiplex PCR; TCRdb keeps only in-frame clonotypes and omits some of them. The sample records tens of thousands of clones, 80% to 90% being singletons. Sequenced: peripheral blood. The receptors stem from a young man with acute or convalescent COVID-19.

CDR3 sequence: CASSKGGGFYEQYF. As DNA, the CDR3 is TGTGCCAGCAGCAAAGGGGGAGGGTTCTACGAGCAGTACTTC. The genes are TRBV7-2 and TRBJ2-7, with D possibly TRBD2 on 7 matching bases. The CDR3 spans 14 residues. Germline V gene lookup returns CDR1 SGHTA and CDR2 FQGNSA. V shed 5 bases and J shed 3 bases, with 14 bases lying between them.

The CDR3 loop is CASSSTSGRSNEQFF. In nucleotides, the CDR3 is TGTGCCAGCAGCTCCACTAGCGGGAGGAGTAATGAGCAGTTCTTC. The chain carries TRBV7-9 and TRBJ2-1, with TRBD2 identical over 12 bases. Germline V gives CDR1 SEHNR, CDR2 FQNEAQ (reference sequence). The CDR3 length is 15 residues. Germline trimming cut 4 bases from V and 7 bases from J; bases unmatched to any gene: 5.

The J gene is TRBJ1-1, the V gene TRBV10-1; D call uncertain. Germline V CDR1 and CDR2: WNHNN, SYGVQD (reference sequence). The V and J ends lost 6 bases and 0 bases respectively, with 8 bases between them. CDR3 size: 13 residues. The CDR3 region is CASSLQVNTEAFF. CDR3 sequence (DNA): TGCGCCAGCAGCCTCCAGGTGAACACTGAAGCTTTCTTT.

V gene TRBV27 combines with J gene TRBJ1-1, with D possibly being TRBD1 (5 bases). Germline V gene lookup returns CDR1 MNHEY and CDR2 SMNVEV (reference sequence). The CDR3 is 14 residues long. V was pared by 3 bases and J by 1 base, with 9 bases between. The CDR3 sequence: CASSFGARNTEAFF. The CDR3 bases are TGTGCCAGCAGTTTTGGGGCACGGAACACTGAAGCTTTCTTT.

The rearrangement links TRBV27 to TRBJ1-2; D is unresolved. CDR3 size: 15 residues. V shed 8 bases and J shed 0 bases, with 16 bases lying between them. The germline V gene has CDR1 MNHEY and CDR2 SMNVEV (reference sequence). The CDR3 DNA reads TGTGCCAGCCGTCTGACAAGTAAGCCTAACTATGGCTACACCTTC. This sequence encodes CASRLTSKPNYGYTF.

The genes are TRBV7-9 and TRBJ2-1; D may be TRBD2 (6 bases). CDR3 length: 17 amino acids. Trimming left V 5 bases short and J 0 bases short, with 17 bases between. The V gene's germline CDR1 is SEHNR and CDR2 FQNEAQ (reference sequence). The CDR3 is CASSRGLRTLSYNEQFF. The CDR3 DNA reads TGTGCCAGCAGCAGGGGACTTCGTACCCTCTCCTACAATGAGCAGTTCTTC.

The rearrangement uses TRBV5-1 and TRBJ1-1; D is unresolved. The CDR3 length is 15 residues. CDR1 and CDR2 from the germline V gene are SGHRS and YFSETQ. V lost 0 bases and J 2 bases, leaving 11 bases between the germline ends. The CDR3 loop is CASSLATGSNTEAFF. The CDR3 bases are TGCGCCAGCAGCTTGGCCACCGGGTCCAACACTGAAGCTTTCTTT.

This sequence joins TRBV30 and TRBJ1-1, with D possibly being TRBD1 (6 bases). V lost 5 bases, J lost 1 base, and 14 bases lay in between. CDR1 and CDR2 (germline): GTSNPN, SVGIG (reference sequence). The CDR3 totals 14 residues. CDR3 sequence reads: CAWSPTGWNTEAFF. CDR3 sequence (DNA): TGTGCCTGGTCCCCGACAGGTTGGAACACTGAAGCTTTCTTT. The complete variable domain, with remaining parts taken from reference TRBV30 and TRBJ1-1, reads SQTIHQWPATLVQPVGSPLSLECTVEGTSNPNLYWYRQAAGRGLQLLFYSVGIGQISSEVPQNLSASRPQDRQFILSSKKLLLSDSGFYLCAWSPTGWNTEAFFGQGTRLTVV.